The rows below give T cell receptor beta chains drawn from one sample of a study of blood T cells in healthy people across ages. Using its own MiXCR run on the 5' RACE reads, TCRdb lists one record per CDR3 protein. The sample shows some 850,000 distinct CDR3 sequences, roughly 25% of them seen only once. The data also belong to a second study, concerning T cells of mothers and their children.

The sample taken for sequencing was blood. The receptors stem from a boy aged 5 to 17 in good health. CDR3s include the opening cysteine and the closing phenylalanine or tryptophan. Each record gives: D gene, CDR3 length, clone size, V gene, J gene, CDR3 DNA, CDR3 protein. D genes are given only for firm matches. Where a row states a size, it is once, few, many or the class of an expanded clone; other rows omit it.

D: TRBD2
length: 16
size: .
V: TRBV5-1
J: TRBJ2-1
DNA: TGCGCCAGCAGCTTCTCCAATAGCGGGGCCTACAATGAGCAGTTCTTC
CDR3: CASSFSNSGAYNEQFF

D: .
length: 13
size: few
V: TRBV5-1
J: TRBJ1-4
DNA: TGCGCCAGCAGCTTGGCCCCCCATGAAAAACTGTTTTTT
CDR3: CASSLAPHEKLFF

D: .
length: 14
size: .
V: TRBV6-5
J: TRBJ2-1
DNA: TGTGCCAGCACGGCCTGGATGGGACTCAATGAGCAGTTCTTC
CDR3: CASTAWMGLNEQFF

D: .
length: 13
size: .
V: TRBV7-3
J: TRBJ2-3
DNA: TGTGCCAGCAGCCCGTCCAGGGATGGTACGCAGTATTTT
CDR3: CASSPSRDGTQYF

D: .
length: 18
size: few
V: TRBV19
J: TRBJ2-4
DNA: TGTGCCAGTAGTTCGCCCTGGACTACTACAAGAGCCAAAAACATTCAGTACTTC
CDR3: CASSSPWTTTRAKNIQYF

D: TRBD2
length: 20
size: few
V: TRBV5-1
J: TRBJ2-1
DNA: TGCGCCAGCAGCCTACCCTCCGGGACTAGCGGGGGGAGCTCCTACAATGAGCAGTTCTTC
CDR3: CASSLPSGTSGGSSYNEQFF

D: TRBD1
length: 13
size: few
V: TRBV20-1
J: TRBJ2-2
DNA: TGCAGTGCTGACAGGGCCAACACCGGGGAGCTGTTTTTT
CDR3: CSADRANTGELFF

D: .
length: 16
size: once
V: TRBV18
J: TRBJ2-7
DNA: TGTGCCAGCTCACCACCGGGAACAGGCACCCCCTACGAGCAGTACTTC
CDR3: CASSPPGTGTPYEQYF

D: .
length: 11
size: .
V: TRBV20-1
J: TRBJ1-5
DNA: TGCAGCCCAGGGAACAATCAGCCCCAGCATTTT
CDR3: CSPGNNQPQHF

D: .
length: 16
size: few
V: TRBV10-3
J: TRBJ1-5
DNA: TGTGCCATCAGTGAGACAGGGATTAATAGCAATCAGCCCCAGCATTTT
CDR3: CAISETGINSNQPQHF

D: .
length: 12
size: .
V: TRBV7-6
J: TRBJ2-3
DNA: TGTGCCAGCGGGGGGGCCGGAGATACGCAGTATTTT
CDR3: CASGGAGDTQYF

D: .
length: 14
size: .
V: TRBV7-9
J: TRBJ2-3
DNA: TGTGCCAGCAGCTTAGCCGGGGTGAAAGATACGCAGTATTTT
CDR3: CASSLAGVKDTQYF

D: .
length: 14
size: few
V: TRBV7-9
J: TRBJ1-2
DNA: TGTGCCAGCCGTCCGGGACACTCTAACTATGGCTACACCTTC
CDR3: CASRPGHSNYGYTF

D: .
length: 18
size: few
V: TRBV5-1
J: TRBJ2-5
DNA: TGCGCCAGCAGCTTGGCCGGGCGGCCCGGGATTTTACAAGAGACCCAGTACTTC
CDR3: CASSLAGRPGILQETQYF

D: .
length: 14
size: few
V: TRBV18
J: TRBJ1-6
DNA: TGTGCCAGCTCACCACCGGAGGTTCAATCACCCCTCCACTTT
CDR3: CASSPPEVQSPLHF

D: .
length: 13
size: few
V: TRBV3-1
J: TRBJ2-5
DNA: TGTGCCAGCAGTCAACAGGGTCAAGAGACCCAGTACTTC
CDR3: CASSQQGQETQYF

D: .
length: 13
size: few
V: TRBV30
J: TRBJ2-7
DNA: TGTGCCTGGAGTGTTGCCGGATCCTACGAGCAGTACTTC
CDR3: CAWSVAGSYEQYF

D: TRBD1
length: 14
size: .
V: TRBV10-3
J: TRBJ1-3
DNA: TGTGCCACGACCGACAGGGGCTCTGGAAACACCATATATTTT
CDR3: CATTDRGSGNTIYF

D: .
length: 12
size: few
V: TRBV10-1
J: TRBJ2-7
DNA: TGCGCCAGCAGTGAGAGAGTGGGGGAGCAGTACTTC
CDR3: CASSERVGEQYF

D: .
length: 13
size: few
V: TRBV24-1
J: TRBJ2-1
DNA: TGTGCCACCAGTGATGGGGGAAACAATGAGCAGTTCTTC
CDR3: CATSDGGNNEQFF